The 12 T cell receptor beta chains given below trace back to one sample, sequenced in a study of cytomegalovirus exposure and HLA in healthy donors. The PCR had 60 Vbeta and 13 Jbeta primers. Here immunoSEQ multiplex PCR was the method, and the copy in TCRdb shows in-frame clones only, minus some. The table lists roughly 150,000 clones. The source material was PBMCs. Source of these receptors: a woman aged 50 to 60 in good health and CMV-seronegative.

The chain uses TRBV15 and TRBJ1-4; 10 bases match TRBD1. V shed 3 bases and J 6 bases; nucleotides not matched to a gene: 7. The CDR3 runs 16 residues. Germline values: CDR1 LNHNV, CDR2 YYDKDF (reference sequence). The CDR3 DNA reads as TGTGCCACCAGCAGGGCTTTGGGACAGGGGTATGAAAAACTGTTTTTT. Its translation is CATSRALGQGYEKLFF.

This rearrangement joins TRBV28 to TRBJ2-5; D possibly corresponds to TRBD2 (5 bases). With the DNA end fitting TRBJ2-7 better, the J assignment may be wrong. CDR1 is MDHEN, CDR2 SYDVKM, per germline. There are 12 residues in the CDR3. CDR3 sequence reads: CASGGLSYEQYF. CDR3 nucleotide sequence: TGTGCCAGCGGCGGACTTAGCTACGAGCAGTACTTC.

This chain uses TRBV30 with TRBJ1-3, with a possible D match to TRBD1 (5 bases). Germline V gene sequence: CDR1 GTSNPN, CDR2 SVGIG (reference sequence). CDR3 length: 14 amino acids. The V gene lost 2 bases and the J gene lost 3 bases, with 11 bases spanning the gap. This CDR3 is CAWSRGGDGNTIYF. CDR3 in DNA: TGTGCCTGGAGTCGGGGGGGGGATGGAAACACCATATATTTT.

The rearrangement joins TRBV7-2 to TRBJ1-1, with 9 bases that match TRBD1. The CDR3 length is 15 residues. Germline CDR1 and CDR2: SGHTA and FQGNSA. The J segment lost 5 bases and the V segment lost 3 bases, leaving 7 bases of the junction unmatched. The CDR3 spells CASSFAGQGRTEAFF. The CDR3 DNA sequence: TGTGCCAGCAGCTTCGCGGGACAGGGACGGACTGAAGCTTTCTTT.

About this clone: Additional DNA sequences in this sample encode the identical CDR3. The chain couples TRBV9 to TRBJ1-6; the D is unclear. The germline V and J ends were trimmed by 2 bases and 9 bases, with 9 bases remaining between them. The V gene's germline CDR1 is SGDLS and CDR2 YYNGEE. This CDR3 contains 13 residues. The CDR3 spells CASSVGEGSPLHF. CDR3 DNA: TGTGCCAGCAGCGTCGGGGAAGGTTCACCCCTCCACTTT.

This chain links TRBV5-1 with TRBJ2-5, with 7 bases fitting TRBD2. The V gene's germline CDR1 is SGHRS and CDR2 YFSETQ. V shed 4 bases and J 1 base; nucleotides not matched to a gene: 4. The CDR3 consists of 14 residues. The CDR3 is CASSGSGPQETQYF. For the CDR3, the DNA is TGCGCCAGCAGCGGTAGCGGGCCCCAAGAGACCCAGTACTTC.

The chain joins TRBV13 to TRBJ2-7; 10 positions match TRBD2. CDR1 is PRHDT and CDR2 is FYEKMQ in the germline V gene (reference sequence). The CDR3 extends over 16 amino acids. The junction had 11 bases not matched to a gene; V was cut back by 6 bases and J by 3 bases. The CDR3 loop is CASRPTSSGSSYEQYF. The CDR3 DNA follows: TGTGCCAGCAGACCAACTTCTAGCGGGAGCAGCTACGAGCAGTACTTC.

V gene TRBV5-1 combines with J gene TRBJ1-1; D call uncertain. Per the germline V gene, CDR1 is SGHRS and CDR2 is YFSETQ. CDR3 length equals 15 residues. The germline V and J ends were trimmed by 0 bases and 1 base, with 10 bases remaining between them. The CDR3 DNA reads TGCGCCAGCAGCTTGGTCGGGGTAGGGAACACTGAAGCTTTCTTT. Amino acids: CASSLVGVGNTEAFF.

CDR3 bases: TGTGCCAGCAGCACAAGTCGGGCAGGGTTTTACGAGCAGTACTTC. Its translation: CASSTSRAGFYEQYF. V is TRBV7-8 and J is TRBJ2-7; TRBD1 might be the D (5 bases). This CDR3 is built from 15 residues. In germline, CDR1 is SGHVS, CDR2 FQNEAQ. Trimming shortened V by 5 bases and J by 4 bases, and 18 bases separated the two germline ends.

The chain has TRBV19 and TRBJ1-5; the match to TRBD1 covers 7 bases. The CDR3 has 15 amino acids. Germline V gene data show CDR1 as LNHDA and CDR2 as SQIVND (reference sequence). V lost 3 bases, J lost 6 bases, and 8 bases stayed unmatched. The CDR3 loop reads CASSMGDSDIQPQHF. Here the CDR3 DNA reads TGTGCCAGTAGTATGGGGGACAGCGACATTCAGCCCCAGCATTTT. Full variable domain (outside the CDR3, taken from reference TRBV19 and TRBJ1-5): DGGITQSPKYLFRKEGQNVTLSCEQNLNHDAMYWYRQDPGQGLRLIYYSQIVNDFQKGDIAEGYSVSREKKESFPLTVTSAQKNPTAFYLCASSMGDSDIQPQHFGDGTRLSIL.

This sequence joins TRBV7-6 and TRBJ2-7; tentative D call: TRBD1 (5 bases). Trimming removed 2 bases from V and 5 bases from J, with 10 bases in between. This CDR3 region has 13 residues. CDR1 is SGHVS, CDR2 FNYEAQ, per germline. The DNA for the CDR3 is TGTGCCAGCAGCTTATCAGGGCACCACGAGCAGTACTTC. It translates to CASSLSGHHEQYF.

The rearrangement joins TRBV5-6 to TRBJ1-1, with 8 nucleotides matching TRBD1. The CDR3 is made up of 16 amino acids. The V gene's germline CDR1 is SGHDT and CDR2 YYEEEE. V shed 4 bases, J shed 0 bases, and the junction held 8 bases outside the gene matches. DNA of the CDR3: TGTGCCAGCAGCCCCGGGACAGGAGTCATGAACACTGAAGCTTTCTTT. This encodes CASSPGTGVMNTEAFF.